This T cell receptor beta chain originates from a study of early T cells in non-severe SARS-CoV-2 infection. TCRdb reprocessed the 5' RACE reads with MiXCR, giving one entry per CDR3 protein. This table holds about 56,000 distinct CDR3 sequences, over 9.5% found once. The TCR was taken from an adult who was a healthcare worker with PCR-confirmed SARS-CoV-2 infection or an uninfected control (not recorded which). Sequences were obtained from whole blood.

The CDR3, as DNA: TGTGCCAGCAGTCCCACTGTGCGAGGGGCCAACGTCCTGACTTTC. Translated: CASSPTVRGANVLTF. The chain has TRBV27 and TRBJ2-6; no clear D gene. Trimming stripped 5 bases from V and 4 bases from J, with 12 bases between. From germline, CDR1 is MNHEY and CDR2 SMNVEV (reference sequence). CDR3 length: 15 residues.